Listed below are T cell receptor beta chains from one sample, sequenced in a study of T cells in Graves' hyperthyroidism and ophthalmopathy. TCRdb analysed the multiplex PCR reads with MiXCR anew, one entry per CDR3 protein. Of roughly 570,000 distinct CDR3 sequences in the sample, roughly 14% were seen once. Sequencing was performed on blood. These receptor sequences come from a woman aged 25 to 39 with Graves' hyperthyroidism. The CDR3 runs from the conserved cysteine through the conserved F or W. The D gene is left open where the match is weak. Clone size is not always given. Where it is, it says once, few, many or a class for expanded clones.

J gene,clone size,D gene,V gene,CDR3 DNA,CDR3 protein
TRBJ2-1,NA,TRBD2,TRBV20-1,TGCAGTGCTAGTGGTCTAGCGGGAGGTCGTGAGCAGTCCTTC,CSASGLAGGREQSF
TRBJ1-2,few,TRBD1,TRBV6-1,TGTGCCAGCAGTCGCCCAGGGGGCGCGGGCTACACCTTC,CASSRPGGAGYTF
TRBJ2-5,few,TRBD2,TRBV7-8,TGTGCCAGCAGCTTAATCGGCGGGAGGGAAAAAGAGACCCAGTACTTC,CASSLIGGREKETQYF
TRBJ1-4,NA,NA,TRBV12-3/TRBV12-4,TGTGCCAGCAGTTCATACGGGACCTCAAATGAAAAACTGTTTTTT,CASSSYGTSNEKLFF
TRBJ2-2,few,NA,TRBV10-2,TGCGCCAGCAGTGATCACAGGAACGGGGAGCTGTTTTTT,CASSDHRNGELFF
TRBJ2-7,many,NA,TRBV7-6,TGTGCCAGCAGCCCGGGATCGAAAGACTACGAGCAGTACTTC,CASSPGSKDYEQYF
TRBJ2-1,many,TRBD2,TRBV7-9,TGTGCCAGCAGCCCCCCTAGCGGGGACAGCTCCTACAATGAGCAGTTCTTC,CASSPPSGDSSYNEQFF
TRBJ2-7,many,NA,TRBV4-1,TGCGCCAGCAGCCAAGGGGCTGGTCGATTTACCTACGAGCAGTACTTC,CASSQGAGRFTYEQYF
TRBJ2-1,few,NA,TRBV19,TGTGCCAGTAGTATAGGGTCAGCCTACAATGAGCAGTTCTTC,CASSIGSAYNEQFF
TRBJ2-6,NA,TRBD2,TRBV7-9,TGTGCCAGCAGCCGTGGGCTAGCGGGAGTTCCTCCTCTGGGGGCCAACGTCCTGACTTTC,CASSRGLAGVPPLGANVLTF
TRBJ2-1,NA,NA,TRBV19,TGTGCCAGTAGTATCCTATACTCCTACAATGAGCAGTTCTTC,CASSILYSYNEQFF
TRBJ1-6,many,NA,TRBV12-3/TRBV12-4,TGTGCCAGCAGTTCCACAGGTTTAGGCTATAATTCACCCCTCCACTTT,CASSSTGLGYNSPLHF
TRBJ2-1,few,TRBD2,TRBV10-3,TGTGCCATCAGTGAGCCCATCGCGGGAGTTGGGAATGAGCAGTTCTTC,CAISEPIAGVGNEQFF
TRBJ2-7,many,NA,TRBV6-2/TRBV6-3,TGTGCCAGCAGTCAAACCGGGACCGCAGCCTACTACGAGCAGTACTTC,CASSQTGTAAYYEQYF
TRBJ2-5,many,NA,TRBV18,TGTGCCAGCTCACCTGCGGAGGGGGAGACCCAGTACTTC,CASSPAEGETQYF
TRBJ2-5,few,NA,TRBV7-8,TGTGCCAGCAGCTTAGCTAGCGTGGAGACCCAGTACTTC,CASSLASVETQYF
TRBJ2-7,many,NA,TRBV2,TGTGCCAGCGGGGGCCCCTACGAGCAGTACTTC,CASGGPYEQYF
TRBJ2-1,many,NA,TRBV12-3/TRBV12-4,TGTGCCAGCAGTTTCGGGGATTGGGAGGAGCAGTTCTTC,CASSFGDWEEQFF
TRBJ1-2,few,TRBD1,TRBV9,TGTGCCAGCAGCAACCTCTGGGGTCCCGGGACAGGGGTAGCCAATGGCTACACCTTC,CASSNLWGPGTGVANGYTF
TRBJ2-3,few,NA,TRBV3-2,TGTGCCAGCCGAGGGGGCGGAGATACGCAGTGTTTT,CASRGGGDTQCF
TRBJ2-3,many,TRBD2,TRBV7-9,TGTGCCAGCAGCTTAGACCCTAGCGGGAGAGGGGATACGCAGTATTTT,CASSLDPSGRGDTQYF
TRBJ1-1,many,NA,TRBV20-1,TGCAGTGCTAGCTCCGGGATCACTGAAGCTTTCTTT,CSASSGITEAFF
TRBJ1-4,few,NA,TRBV7-9,TGTGCCAGCAGCTTAGATTACCCGACTGCAACTAATGAAAAACTGTTTTTT,CASSLDYPTATNEKLFF
TRBJ1-1,many,NA,TRBV20-1,TGCAGTGCCGATACAGGGATAATGAACACTGAAGCTTTCTTT,CSADTGIMNTEAFF
TRBJ2-7,many,TRBD2,TRBV7-2,TGTGCCAGCAGCTTAGAAGCGGGAGGGCTAGGGGAGCAGTACTTC,CASSLEAGGLGEQYF
TRBJ2-7,many,NA,TRBV7-9,TGTGCCAGCAGCTCGAGGGACTCCTACGAGCAGTACTTC,CASSSRDSYEQYF
TRBJ1-5,NA,TRBD1,TRBV12-3/TRBV12-4,TGTGCCAGCAGTAGACAGGGGCGAGGACCCCAGCATTTT,CASSRQGRGPQHF
TRBJ2-7,NA,NA,TRBV27,TGTGCCAGCAGTTTATCGAGGGGGAGATCACCCTACGAGCAGTACTTC,CASSLSRGRSPYEQYF
TRBJ1-1,many,NA,TRBV5-1,TGCGCCAGCAGCTTGGTGTCCAGCCCTAACACTGAAGCTTTCTTT,CASSLVSSPNTEAFF
TRBJ2-7,NA,NA,TRBV27,TGTGCCAGCAGCTCAAGAAGGCCCCCCTACGAGCAGTACTTC,CASSSRRPPYEQYF
TRBJ2-3,many,NA,TRBV18,TGTGCCAGCTCACCAATCCCCCGCGGGAATACGCAGTATTTT,CASSPIPRGNTQYF
TRBJ2-1,many,TRBD2,TRBV5-5,TGTGCCAGCAGCACCCAAACCCGACTAGCGGGAGCGAGTGAGCAGTTCTTC,CASSTQTRLAGASEQFF
TRBJ2-7,many,NA,TRBV11-2,TGTGCCAGCAGCTTAACTCCGGAGTACGAGCAGTACTTC,CASSLTPEYEQYF
TRBJ2-7,many,NA,TRBV3-1,TGTGCCAGCAGCCAAGAGGACTACGAGCAGTACTTC,CASSQEDYEQYF
TRBJ2-5,once,NA,TRBV6-4,TGTGCCAGCAGTGCCCGTGGGCCGGAGACCCAGTACTTC,CASSARGPETQYF
TRBJ1-5,many,NA,TRBV4-1,TGCGCCAGCAGCCAAGATCGGGGCAGGGGAATAGGTCAGCCCCAGCATTTT,CASSQDRGRGIGQPQHF
TRBJ2-1,NA,NA,TRBV19,TGTGCCAGTAGTCCAATGCTAGCGCGGAATGAGCAGTTCTTC,CASSPMLARNEQFF
TRBJ2-1,NA,NA,TRBV28,TGTGCCAGCAGTCCGAAATATGAGCAGTTCTTC,CASSPKYEQFF
TRBJ2-7,NA,TRBD2,TRBV7-2,TGTGCCAGTACGGGACTAGCGGGACAATACGAGCAGTACTTC,CASTGLAGQYEQYF
TRBJ2-3,NA,TRBD1,TRBV19,TGTGCCAGTAGCAAGACAGGGGAAAAGGGCGATACGCAGTATTTT,CASSKTGEKGDTQYF
TRBJ2-1,many,TRBD2,TRBV7-9,TGTGCCAGCATCCCGATGGGGACTAGCGGGGTTTACAATGAGCAGTTCTTC,CASIPMGTSGVYNEQFF
TRBJ1-1,many,NA,TRBV3-1,TGTGCCAGCAGCCAAGATCAGACCCTGAACACTGAAGCTTTCTTT,CASSQDQTLNTEAFF
TRBJ1-6,few,TRBD1,TRBV7-6,TGTGCCAGCAGCCCGGGACAGGGGGTTAATTCACCCCTCCACTTT,CASSPGQGVNSPLHF
TRBJ1-1,NA,TRBD1,TRBV10-3,TGTGCCATCAGCCGACAGGAAGGGGGCGAAGCTTTCTTT,CAISRQEGGEAFF
TRBJ2-7,NA,NA,TRBV7-9,TGTGCCAGCAGCTTAGTCGGTCTTTCGGTCAACGAGCAGTACTTC,CASSLVGLSVNEQYF
TRBJ2-3,many,NA,TRBV6-1,TGTGCCAGCGGGCGGATGCGCACAGATACGCAGTATTTT,CASGRMRTDTQYF
TRBJ1-1,many,NA,TRBV5-1,TGTGCCAGCAGCTTAGACACTTTGAACACTGAAGCTTTCTTT,CASSLDTLNTEAFF
TRBJ2-2,many,NA,TRBV24-1,TGTGCCACCAGTTGGGGGAACACCGGGGAGCTGTTTTTT,CATSWGNTGELFF
TRBJ1-2,NA,NA,TRBV29-1,TGCAGCGTTGTTGGGGGCGAGAGCTATGGCTACACCTTC,CSVVGGESYGYTF
TRBJ2-1,many,TRBD2,TRBV7-3,TGTGCCAGCAGCTTAGTACTAGCGAGCTCCTACAATGAGCAGTTCTTC,CASSLVLASSYNEQFF